The 9 T cell receptor beta chains below all came from one sample that was sequenced in a study of OX40 agonist ivuxolimab in advanced cancers. The data were produced by immunoSEQ multiplex PCR, yet TCRdb's version contains in-frame clones alone and is incomplete. The data show fewer than 85,000 clones, approximately 84% seen once. This sample comprised CD4+ or CD8+ T cells sorted from blood, obtained in a trial of the OX40 agonist ivuxolimab. The receptors stem from an adult with an advanced solid tumor such as melanoma, head and neck, liver or kidney cancer.

The chain joins TRBV28 to TRBJ1-2; D gene uncertain. The CDR3 contains 15 residues. From germline, CDR1 is MDHEN and CDR2 SYDVKM. The germline V and J ends were trimmed by 4 bases and 5 bases, with 17 bases remaining between them. CDR3 in amino acids: CASSSGGQDPYGYTF. The CDR3 nucleotides read TGTGCCAGCAGTTCGGGAGGGCAGGACCCGTATGGCTACACCTTC.

This clone was seen only once. This chain links TRBV30 with TRBJ2-1; a possible D gene is TRBD1 (6 bases). V lost 0 bases and J 10 bases, leaving 13 bases between the germline ends. Germline CDR1 and CDR2: GTSNPN and SVGIG (reference sequence). The CDR3 loop spans 13 amino acids. CDR3 in amino acids: CAWSVGTHGEQFF. DNA for the CDR3: TGTGCCTGGAGTGTCGGGACACACGGGGAGCAGTTCTTC.

V and J are TRBV7-3 and TRBJ2-6; a possible D gene is TRBD1 (5 bases). The CDR3 extends over 15 amino acids. Germline V gene data show CDR1 as SGHTA and CDR2 as FQGTGA. Trimming pared 6 bases from V and 0 bases from J, leaving 9 bases between. CDR3 region: CASSDSVSGANVLTF. In DNA, the CDR3 is TGTGCCAGCAGTGACAGTGTCTCTGGGGCCAACGTCCTGACTTTC. Full variable domain (outside the CDR3, taken from reference TRBV7-3 and TRBJ2-6): GAGVSQTPSNKVTEKGKYVELRCDPISGHTALYWYRQSLGQGPEFLIYFQGTGAADDSGLPNDRFFAVRPEGSVSTLKIQRTERGDSAVYLCASSDSVSGANVLTFGAGSRLTVL.

This chain uses TRBV5-1 with TRBJ2-5; D is possibly TRBD2 (5 bases). CDR3 length equals 15 residues. Per the germline V gene, CDR1 is SGHRS and CDR2 is YFSETQ. V was pared by 2 bases and J by 2 bases, with 13 bases between. CDR3 DNA sequence: TGCGCCAGCAGCTTACACGGACTCTCGCAAGAGACCCAGTACTTC. It translates to CASSLHGLSQETQYF.

This chain joins TRBV20-1 and TRBJ1-1, with D unresolved. Germline V gives CDR1 DFQATT, CDR2 SNEGSKA (reference sequence). The V and J ends lost 5 bases and 8 bases respectively, with 12 bases between them. The CDR3 totals 11 residues. The CDR3 region is CSASPGVEAFF. The CDR3 bases are TGCAGTGCTTCCCCCGGGGTGGAAGCTTTCTTT.

The chain employs TRBV10-3 and TRBJ2-1; D perhaps matches TRBD2 (5 bases). V lost 7 bases to trimming and J lost 0 bases, with 13 bases between them. The CDR3 is made up of 15 amino acids. Germline V gene data show CDR1 as ENHRY and CDR2 as SYGVKD. The CDR3 here is CAIKSGDSSYNEQFF. The CDR3 DNA is TGTGCCATCAAATCCGGGGATAGCTCCTACAATGAGCAGTTCTTC.

This chain links TRBV11-1 with TRBJ2-7; weak D call: TRBD2 (5 bases). From germline, CDR1 is SGHAT and CDR2 FQDESV (reference sequence). The CDR3 covers 16 residues. Trimming removed 0 bases at V and 1 base at J, with 13 bases between. The CDR3 sequence is CASSLAIGLSSYEQYF. In DNA form, the CDR3 reads TGTGCCAGCAGCTTAGCCATCGGACTCTCATCCTACGAGCAGTACTTC.

CDR3 coding DNA: TGTGCCAGCAGCGTCTTGTGGCGGAGCACAGATACGCAGTATTTT. As protein: CASSVLWRSTDTQYF. This chain joins TRBV11-2 and TRBJ2-3; D unclear. The CDR3 is 15 residues long. V was cut by 5 bases and J by 0 bases, with 12 bases left in between. Germline CDR1 reads SGHAT; CDR2 reads FQNNGV.

V is TRBV10-3 and J is TRBJ1-5, with TRBD1 matching over 9 bases. Germline CDR1 is ENHRY and CDR2 is SYGVKD. The J segment lost 1 base and the V segment lost 4 bases, leaving 8 bases of the junction unmatched. The CDR3 contains 17 residues. The CDR3 coding sequence is TGTGCCATCAGTGGAACAGGGGGCGAGGCGAGCAATCAGCCCCAGCATTTT. Its translation is CAISGTGGEASNQPQHF.